This passage covers 15 T cell receptor beta chains from one sample sequenced in a study of shared clonotypes between healthy human individuals. Repertoires were generated with immunoSEQ multiplex PCR, while TCRdb's copy carries only in-frame clones and drops some. Of roughly 490,000 clones listed, around 80% were seen once; the top ten hold roughly 13%. Material for sequencing was PBMCs. The receptors here all came from a woman aged 40 to 49 in good health. Some clones in this sample may be carry-over from other donors' samples.

Details on this clone: This clone may be a read error of a much larger clone one base away. V is TRBV5-8 and J is TRBJ1-1; D is unresolved. Trimming took 0 bases from V and 1 from J, leaving 4 bases between them. From germline, CDR1 is SGHTS and CDR2 YDEGEE. The CDR3 loop spans 13 amino acids. CDR3 sequence (DNA): TGTGCCAGCAGCTTGGGACCGAACACTGAAGCTTTCTTT. This gives the protein CASSLGPNTEAFF.

The V gene is TRBV29-1, the J gene TRBJ2-7, with a possible D match to TRBD2 (5 bases). The CDR3 has 12 amino acids. CDR1 SQVTM and CDR2 ANQGSEA come from the germline V gene. Trimming took off 6 bases at V and 3 bases at J, with 12 bases between the two ends. CDR3 residues: CSVVPEGYEQYF. CDR3 sequence (DNA): TGCAGCGTCGTCCCCGAGGGCTACGAGCAGTACTTC.

This chain links TRBV6-1 with TRBJ2-4, with D possibly matching TRBD2 (5 bases). The CDR3 loop spans 15 amino acids. V was clipped by 2 bases and J by 0 bases, with 8 bases between them. Germline values: CDR1 MNHNS, CDR2 SASEGT. CDR3 sequence (DNA): TGTGCCAGCAGTGAACCCGGACTAGCCAAAAACATTCAGTACTTC. The encoded protein is CASSEPGLAKNIQYF.

As to this clone: The sample has other DNA sequences that encode this CDR3 too. The V call is TRBV2, the J call TRBJ2-7, with D possibly being TRBD1 (6 bases). There are 14 residues in the CDR3. Germline assignment: CDR1 SNHLY and CDR2 FYNNEI. Between the trimmed V and J ends, which lost 4 bases and 2 bases, there was a span of 12 bases. CDR3 nucleotide sequence: TGTGCCAGCAGTGGAACCGGGACACCCTACGAGCAGTACTTC. Protein: CASSGTGTPYEQYF.

To note about this clone: One end of the junction fails to match germline, which may point to a read error. Other DNA sequences of this sample code for an identical CDR3. The chain joins TRBV18 to TRBJ2-3; maybe TRBD2 (6 bases). The CDR3 is 18 amino acids. Germline CDR1 KGHSH, CDR2 LQKENI. CDR3 coding DNA: TGTGCCAGCTCACAAATCCCGGTGGGACTTCGAAGCACAGATACACAGTATTTT. Protein: CASSQIPVGLRSTDTQYF.

For this clone: This probably arose from a read error, given a far larger clone one base away. The chain carries TRBV30 and TRBJ2-7; a possible D gene is TRBD1 (5 bases). From germline, CDR1 is GTSNPN and CDR2 SVGIG (reference sequence). V was clipped by 7 bases and J by 4 bases, with 14 bases between them. The length of the CDR3 is 12 residues. The CDR3 DNA sequence: TGTGCCTCAAGGACAACATGGTACGAGCAGTACTTC. Amino acid sequence: CASRTTWYEQYF.

This clone was detected once. The rearrangement uses TRBV7-2 and TRBJ2-7; 11 bases agree with TRBD2. CDR1 is SGHTA, CDR2 FQGNSA, per germline. With V trimmed by 1 base and J by 7 bases, 9 bases remained unmatched. The CDR3 sequence is 16 residues long. The CDR3 loop is CASSLGLAGGMEEQYF. Written as DNA, the CDR3 is TGTGCCAGCAGCTTAGGGCTAGCGGGAGGAATGGAAGAGCAGTACTTC.

This rearrangement joins TRBV29-1 to TRBJ1-1; D not certain. V lost 0 bases and J lost 1, with 12 bases in between. This CDR3 has 15 amino acids. The V gene's germline CDR1 is SQVTM and CDR2 ANQGSEA. In DNA, the CDR3 is TGCAGCGTTGAAGATGTAGGTGAGGGGAACACTGAAGCTTTCTTT. The encoded protein is CSVEDVGEGNTEAFF.

The sample holds a few counts of this clone. CDR3 protein: CASSRDGTNYGYTF. DNA for the CDR3: TGCGCCAGCAGCAGGGACGGTACTAACTATGGCTACACCTTC. V and J are TRBV5-1 and TRBJ1-2, with a weak D call TRBD1 (5 bases). V lost 4 bases to trimming and J lost 0 bases, with 10 bases between them. In germline, CDR1 is SGHRS, CDR2 YFSETQ. This CDR3 has 14 amino acids.

The rearrangement joins TRBV29-1 to TRBJ2-1; 12 bases are a match to TRBD2. CDR1 SQVTM and CDR2 ANQGSEA come from the germline V gene. The trim removed 6 bases at V and 6 bases at J, leaving 6 bases unmatched. The CDR3 extends over 14 amino acids. In nucleotides, the CDR3 is TGCAGCGTGGCGACTAGCGGGAGTATCAATGAGCAGTTCTTC. Translation: CSVATSGSINEQFF.

The CDR3 coding sequence is TGTGCCTGGAGTTTCATGGCAGCGATTGAAGCTTTCTTT. Protein product: CAWSFMAAIEAFF. This chain connects TRBV30 to TRBJ1-1; no reliable D call. The V gene lost 2 bases and the J gene lost 7 bases, with 14 bases spanning the gap. CDR1 GTSNPN and CDR2 SVGIG come from the germline V gene (reference sequence). There are 13 residues in the CDR3.

A word on this clone: A clone one base away is much larger, so this may be a read error. In the same sample, other DNA sequences code for this CDR3. This chain uses TRBV7-9 with TRBJ2-5; D is possibly TRBD1 or TRBD2 (5 bases each). Trimming removed 9 bases from V and 5 bases from J, with 28 bases in between. The CDR3 has 17 amino acids. The germline gives CDR1 SEHNR, CDR2 FQNEAQ (reference sequence). DNA for the CDR3: TGTGCCAGTAGCGAACTGGACAAATCCGGGTTTCAGGAGACCCAGTACTTC. Residues: CASSELDKSGFQETQYF. The complete variable domain, with remaining parts taken from reference TRBV7-9 and TRBJ2-5, reads DTGVSQNPRHKITKRGQNVTFRCDPISEHNRLYWYRQTLGQGPEFLTYFQNEAQLEKSRLLSDRFSAERPKGSFSTLEIQRTEQGDSAMYLCASSELDKSGFQETQYFGPGTRLLVL.

The genes are TRBV30 and TRBJ2-2; no firm D call. Germline V CDR1 and CDR2: GTSNPN, SVGIG (reference sequence). The V end was cut by 0 bases, the J end by 3 bases, with 14 bases between. This CDR3 is built from 16 residues. CDR3 sequence (DNA): TGTGCCTGGAGTGTACTTGGTGGGTTTCACACCGGGGAGCTGTTTTTT. It yields the protein CAWSVLGGFHTGELFF.

This clone was recorded only once. The chain links TRBV6-5 to TRBJ2-5; D gene ambiguous. CDR3 length: 13 amino acids. Looked up from germline, CDR1 is MNHEY and CDR2 is SVGAGI. V lost 5 bases to trimming and J lost 4 bases, with 11 bases between them. CDR3 residues: CASSQQWRETQYF. CDR3 sequence (DNA): TGTGCCAGCAGTCAACAGTGGAGAGAGACCCAGTACTTC.

This chain links TRBV2 with TRBJ1-4, with D uncertain. The CDR3 covers 13 residues. Trimming took 1 base from V and 13 from J, leaving 13 bases between them. CDR1 SNHLY and CDR2 FYNNEI come from the germline V gene. The CDR3 DNA reads TGTGCCAGCAGTGAAGAGTTAAGGAATCCACTGTTTTTT. It specifies CASSEELRNPLFF.